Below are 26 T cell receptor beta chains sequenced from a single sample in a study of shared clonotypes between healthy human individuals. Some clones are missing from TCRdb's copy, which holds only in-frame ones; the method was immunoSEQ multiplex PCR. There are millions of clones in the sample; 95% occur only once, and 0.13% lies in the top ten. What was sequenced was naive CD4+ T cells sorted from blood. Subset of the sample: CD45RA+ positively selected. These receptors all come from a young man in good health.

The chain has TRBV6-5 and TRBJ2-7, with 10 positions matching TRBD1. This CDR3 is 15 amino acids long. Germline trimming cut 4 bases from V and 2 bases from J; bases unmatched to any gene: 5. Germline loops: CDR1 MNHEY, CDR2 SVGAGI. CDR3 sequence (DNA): TGTGCCAGCAGTTCCGGGACAGGGGCGGCCTACGAGCAGTACTTC. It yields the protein CASSSGTGAAYEQYF.

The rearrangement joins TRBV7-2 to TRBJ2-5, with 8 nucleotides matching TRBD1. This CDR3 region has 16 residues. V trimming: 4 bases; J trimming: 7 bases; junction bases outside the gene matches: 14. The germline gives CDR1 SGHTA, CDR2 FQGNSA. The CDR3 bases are TGTGCCAGCAGCTCGTCCGGGACAGGAGCATTTTCGACCCAGTACTTC. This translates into CASSSSGTGAFSTQYF.

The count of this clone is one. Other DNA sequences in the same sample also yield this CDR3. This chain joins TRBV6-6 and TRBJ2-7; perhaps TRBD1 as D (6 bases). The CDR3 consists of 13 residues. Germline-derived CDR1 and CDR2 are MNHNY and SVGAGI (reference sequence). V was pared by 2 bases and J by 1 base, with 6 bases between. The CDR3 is CASSYGQSYEQYF. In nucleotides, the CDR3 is TGTGCCAGCAGTTACGGACAGTCCTACGAGCAGTACTTC.

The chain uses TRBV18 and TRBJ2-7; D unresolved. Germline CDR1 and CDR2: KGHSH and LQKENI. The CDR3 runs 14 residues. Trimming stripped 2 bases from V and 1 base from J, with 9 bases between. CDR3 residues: CASSPSRTSYEQYF. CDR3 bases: TGTGCCAGCTCACCAAGCCGGACGTCCTACGAGCAGTACTTC.

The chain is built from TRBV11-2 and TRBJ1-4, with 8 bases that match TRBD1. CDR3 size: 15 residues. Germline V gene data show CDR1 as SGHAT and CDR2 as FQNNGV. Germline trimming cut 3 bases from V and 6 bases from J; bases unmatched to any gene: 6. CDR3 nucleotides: TGTGCCAGCAGCTTGGAACGGGACAGGCATGAAAAACTGTTTTTT. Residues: CASSLERDRHEKLFF.

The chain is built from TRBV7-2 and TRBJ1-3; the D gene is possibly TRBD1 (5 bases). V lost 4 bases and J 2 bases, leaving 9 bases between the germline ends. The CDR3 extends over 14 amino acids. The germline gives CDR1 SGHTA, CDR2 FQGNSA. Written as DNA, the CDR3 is TGTGCCAGCAGCTCCCCGGGACCTGGAAACACCATATATTTT. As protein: CASSSPGPGNTIYF.

The CDR3 region has the DNA TGTGCCAGCTCACCCTCGGAGGGCCGCGGCAATGAGCAGTTCTTC. It specifies CASSPSEGRGNEQFF. This rearrangement joins TRBV18 to TRBJ2-1; D perhaps matches TRBD2 (6 bases). The CDR3 contains 15 residues. The V and J ends lost 3 bases and 6 bases respectively, with 15 bases between them. From germline, CDR1 is KGHSH and CDR2 LQKENI.

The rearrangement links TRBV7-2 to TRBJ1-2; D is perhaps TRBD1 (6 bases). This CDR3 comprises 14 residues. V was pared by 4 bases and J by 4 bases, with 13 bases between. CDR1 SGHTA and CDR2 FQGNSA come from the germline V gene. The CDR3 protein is CASSSKTGAYGYTF. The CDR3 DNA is TGTGCCAGCAGCTCTAAGACAGGAGCCTATGGCTACACCTTC.

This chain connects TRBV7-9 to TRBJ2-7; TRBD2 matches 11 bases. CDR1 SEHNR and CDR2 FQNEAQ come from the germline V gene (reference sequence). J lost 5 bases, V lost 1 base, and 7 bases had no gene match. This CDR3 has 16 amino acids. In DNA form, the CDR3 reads TGTGCCAGCAGCTTAGAGGTAGCGGGAGGGAGGAACGAGCAGTACTTC. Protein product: CASSLEVAGGRNEQYF.

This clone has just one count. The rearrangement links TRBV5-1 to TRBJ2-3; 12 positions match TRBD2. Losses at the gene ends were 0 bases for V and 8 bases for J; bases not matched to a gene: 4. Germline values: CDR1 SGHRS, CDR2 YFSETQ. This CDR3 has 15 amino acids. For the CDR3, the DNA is TGCGCCAGCAGCTTGGGGACTAGCGGGATAACTACGCAGTATTTT. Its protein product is CASSLGTSGITTQYF.

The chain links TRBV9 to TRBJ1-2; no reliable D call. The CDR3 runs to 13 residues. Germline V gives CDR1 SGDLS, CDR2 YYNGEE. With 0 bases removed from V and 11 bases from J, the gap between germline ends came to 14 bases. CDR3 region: CASSVDTAIGYTF. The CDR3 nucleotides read TGTGCCAGCAGCGTAGACACAGCGATCGGGTACACCTTC.

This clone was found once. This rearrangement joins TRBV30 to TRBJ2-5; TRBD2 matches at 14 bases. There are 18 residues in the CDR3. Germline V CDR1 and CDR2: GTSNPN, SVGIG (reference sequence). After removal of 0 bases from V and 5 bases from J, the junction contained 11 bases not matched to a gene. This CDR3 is CAWSVQRTSGGPRETQYF. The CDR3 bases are TGTGCCTGGAGTGTACAACGGACTAGCGGGGGGCCTCGGGAGACCCAGTACTTC.

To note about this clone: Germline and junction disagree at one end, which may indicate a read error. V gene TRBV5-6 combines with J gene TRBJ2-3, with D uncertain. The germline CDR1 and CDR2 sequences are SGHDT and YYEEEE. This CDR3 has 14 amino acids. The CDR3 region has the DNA TGTGCCAACAGCTTGGTGGGTAGCACAGATACGCAGTATTTT. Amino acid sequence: CANSLVGSTDTQYF.

The CDR3 sequence: CTSSTATNTEAFF. In DNA, the CDR3 is TGTACAAGCAGCACAGCTACGAACACTGAAGCTTTCTTT. This rearrangement joins TRBV6-5 to TRBJ1-1; no definite D call. The germline CDR1 and CDR2 sequences are MNHEY and SVGAGI. CDR3 size: 13 residues.

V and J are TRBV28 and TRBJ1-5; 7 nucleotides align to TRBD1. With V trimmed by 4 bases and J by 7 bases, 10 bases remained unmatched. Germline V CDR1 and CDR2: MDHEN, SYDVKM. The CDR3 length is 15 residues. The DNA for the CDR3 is TGTGCCAGCAGTTCCCCGACAGGGTCAAAGCAGCCCCAGCATTTT. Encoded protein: CASSSPTGSKQPQHF.

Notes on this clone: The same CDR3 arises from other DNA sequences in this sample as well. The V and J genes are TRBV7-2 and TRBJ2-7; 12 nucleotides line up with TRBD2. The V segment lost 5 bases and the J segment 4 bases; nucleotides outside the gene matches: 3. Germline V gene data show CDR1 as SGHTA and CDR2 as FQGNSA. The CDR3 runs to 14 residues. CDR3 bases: TGTGCCAGCAGCCGCACTAGCGGGGGGTACGAGCAGTACTTC. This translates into CASSRTSGGYEQYF.

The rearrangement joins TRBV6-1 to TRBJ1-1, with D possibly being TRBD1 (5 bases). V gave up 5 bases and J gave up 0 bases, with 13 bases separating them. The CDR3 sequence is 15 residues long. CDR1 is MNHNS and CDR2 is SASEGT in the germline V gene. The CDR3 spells CASSQEQVLNTEAFF. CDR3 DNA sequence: TGTGCCAGCAGTCAGGAACAGGTTTTGAACACTGAAGCTTTCTTT.

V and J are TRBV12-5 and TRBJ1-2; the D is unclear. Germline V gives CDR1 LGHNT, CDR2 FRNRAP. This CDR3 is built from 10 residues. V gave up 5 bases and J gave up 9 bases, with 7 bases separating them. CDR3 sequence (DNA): TGTGCTAGTGGTGAAATGAGCTACACCTTC. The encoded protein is CASGEMSYTF.

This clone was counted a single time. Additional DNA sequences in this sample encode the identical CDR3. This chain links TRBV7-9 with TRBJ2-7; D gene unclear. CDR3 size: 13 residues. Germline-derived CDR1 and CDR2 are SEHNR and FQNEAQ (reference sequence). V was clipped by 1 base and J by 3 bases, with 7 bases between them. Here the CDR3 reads CASSLGSLYEQYF. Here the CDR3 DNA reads TGTGCCAGCAGCTTAGGTTCACTCTACGAGCAGTACTTC.

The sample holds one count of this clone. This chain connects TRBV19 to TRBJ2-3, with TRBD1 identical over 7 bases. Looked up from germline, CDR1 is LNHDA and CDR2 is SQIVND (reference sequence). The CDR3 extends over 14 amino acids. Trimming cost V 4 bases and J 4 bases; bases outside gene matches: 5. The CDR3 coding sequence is TGTGCCAGTAGTAAGGGACAGAAGCCAGATACGCAGTATTTT. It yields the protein CASSKGQKPDTQYF.

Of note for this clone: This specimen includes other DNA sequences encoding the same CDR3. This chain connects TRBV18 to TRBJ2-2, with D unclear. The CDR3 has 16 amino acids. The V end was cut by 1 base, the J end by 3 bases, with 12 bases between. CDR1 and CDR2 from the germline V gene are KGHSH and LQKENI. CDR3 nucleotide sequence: TGTGCCAGCTCACCACGGGGAACGGGTGACACCGGGGAGCTGTTTTTT. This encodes CASSPRGTGDTGELFF.

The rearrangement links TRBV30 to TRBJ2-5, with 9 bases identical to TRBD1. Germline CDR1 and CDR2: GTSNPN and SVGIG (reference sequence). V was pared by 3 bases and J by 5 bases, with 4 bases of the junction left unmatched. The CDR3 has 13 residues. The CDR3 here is CAWRGQGRETQYF. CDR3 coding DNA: TGTGCCTGGAGGGGACAGGGTCGGGAGACCCAGTACTTC.

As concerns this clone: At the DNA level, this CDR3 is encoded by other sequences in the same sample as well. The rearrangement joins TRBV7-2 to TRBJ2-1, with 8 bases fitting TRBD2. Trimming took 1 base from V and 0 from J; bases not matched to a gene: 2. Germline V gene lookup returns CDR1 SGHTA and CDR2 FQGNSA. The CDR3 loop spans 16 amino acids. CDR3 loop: CASSLGSGSSYNEQFF. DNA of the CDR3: TGTGCCAGCAGCTTAGGGAGCGGGAGCTCCTACAATGAGCAGTTCTTC.

CDR3 amino acids: CASSPGLPSQETQYF. CDR3 nucleotide sequence: TGTGCCAGCTCACCGGGACTACCGTCCCAAGAGACCCAGTACTTC. This chain connects TRBV18 to TRBJ2-5; 7 bases map to TRBD2. CDR1 is KGHSH and CDR2 is LQKENI in the germline V gene. The CDR3 runs 15 residues. The trim removed 3 bases at V and 1 base at J, leaving 5 bases unmatched. Full variable domain (missing parts from reference TRBV18 and TRBJ2-5): NAGVMQNPRHLVRRRGQEARLRCSPMKGHSHVYWYRQLPEEGLKFMVYLQKENIIDESGMPKERFSAEFPKEGPSILRIQQVVRGDSAAYFCASSPGLPSQETQYFGPGTRLLVL.

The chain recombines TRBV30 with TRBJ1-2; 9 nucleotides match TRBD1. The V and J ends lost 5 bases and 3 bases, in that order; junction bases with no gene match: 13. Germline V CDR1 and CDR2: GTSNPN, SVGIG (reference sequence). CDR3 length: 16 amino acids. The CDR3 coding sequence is TGTGCCTGGGATAGATCCGGGACAGGGTCCTACTATGGCTACACCTTC. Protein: CAWDRSGTGSYYGYTF. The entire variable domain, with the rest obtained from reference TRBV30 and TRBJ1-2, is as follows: SQTIHQWPATLVQPVGSPLSLECTVEGTSNPNLYWYRQAAGRGLQLLFYSVGIGQISSEVPQNLSASRPQDRQFILSSKKLLLSDSGFYLCAWDRSGTGSYYGYTFGSGTRLTVV.

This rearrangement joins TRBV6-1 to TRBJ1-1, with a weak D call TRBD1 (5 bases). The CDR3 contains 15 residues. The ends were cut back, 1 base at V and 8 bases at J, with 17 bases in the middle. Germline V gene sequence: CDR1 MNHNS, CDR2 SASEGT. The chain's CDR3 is CASSEVEGVRGEAFF. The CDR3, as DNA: TGTGCCAGCAGTGAAGTAGAGGGAGTAAGGGGAGAAGCTTTCTTT.